This TCR beta chain was recorded in a study of T-cell reconstitution after alpha-beta-depleted transplantation in children. Trimming stripped 1 base from V and 9 bases from J, with 7 bases between. The CDR3 has 12 residues. As it was prepared, the TCRbeta library received unique molecular identifiers. Via MiXCR, TCRdb re-called the PCR reads, giving one row per CDR3 protein. The sample carries some 500,000 distinct CDR3 sequences, about 17% recorded once. The chain carries TRBV12-3 or TRBV12-4 and TRBJ1-5; no reliable D call. This sample comprised PBMCs from the stem cell graft donor, obtained from the stem cell graft. The sequence came from a human donor who donated a stem cell graft to a child with acute lymphoblastic leukemia. CDR3 coding DNA: TGTGCCAGCAGTTTAGGGGCCTGGCCCCAGCATTTT. Translation gives CASSLGAWPQHF.